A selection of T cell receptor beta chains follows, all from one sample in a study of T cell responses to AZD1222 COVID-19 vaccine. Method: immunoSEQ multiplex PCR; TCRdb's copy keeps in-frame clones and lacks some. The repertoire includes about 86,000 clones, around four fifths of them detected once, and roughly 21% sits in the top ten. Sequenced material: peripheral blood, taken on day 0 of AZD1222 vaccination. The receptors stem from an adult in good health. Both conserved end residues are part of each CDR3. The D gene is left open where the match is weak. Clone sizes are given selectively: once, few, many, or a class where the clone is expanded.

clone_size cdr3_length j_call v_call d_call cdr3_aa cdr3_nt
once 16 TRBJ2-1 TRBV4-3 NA CASSTYTALSYNEQFF TGCGCCAGCAGTACCTATACAGCCCTCTCCTACAATGAGCAGTTCTTC
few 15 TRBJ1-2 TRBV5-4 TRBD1 CASRTGQGVHYGYTF TGTGCCAGCAGAACGGGACAGGGCGTCCACTATGGCTACACCTTC
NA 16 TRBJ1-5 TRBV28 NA CASSLIRAPGNQPQHF TGTGCCAGCAGTTTAATTAGGGCGCCCGGAAATCAGCCCCAGCATTTT
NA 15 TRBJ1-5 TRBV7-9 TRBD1 CASSPTGGAGQPQHF TGTGCCAGCAGCCCTACAGGGGGCGCAGGTCAGCCCCAGCATTTT
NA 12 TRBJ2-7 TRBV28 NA CASSLASYEQYF TGTGCCAGCAGTTTAGCCAGCTACGAGCAGTACTTC
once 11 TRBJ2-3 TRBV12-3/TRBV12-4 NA CASSRGGTQYF TGTGCCAGCAGTCGAGGTGGTACGCAGTATTTT
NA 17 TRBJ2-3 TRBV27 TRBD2 CASSLDASGSFTDTQYF TGTGCCAGCAGTTTAGATGCTAGCGGGAGTTTCACAGATACGCAGTATTTT
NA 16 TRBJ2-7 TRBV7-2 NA CASSPDMFAIAHEQYF TGTGCCAGCAGCCCAGACATGTTCGCCATCGCCCACGAGCAGTACTTC
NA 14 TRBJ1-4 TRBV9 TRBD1 CASSADRGREKLFF TGTGCCAGCAGCGCAGACAGGGGTCGTGAAAAACTGTTTTTT
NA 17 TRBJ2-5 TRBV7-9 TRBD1 CASSARVGQAKQETQYF TGTGCCAGCAGCGCACGTGTGGGACAGGCAAAACAAGAGACCCAGTACTTC
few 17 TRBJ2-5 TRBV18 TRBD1 CASSLNPGTGGQETQYF TGTGCCAGCTCACTTAACCCCGGGACAGGGGGGCAAGAGACCCAGTACTTC
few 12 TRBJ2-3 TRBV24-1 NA CATSDLEDTQYF TGTGCCACCAGTGATTTAGAAGATACGCAGTATTTT
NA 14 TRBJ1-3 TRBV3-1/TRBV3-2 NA CASSQGTAGNTIYF TGTGCCAGCAGCCAAGGGACAGCTGGAAACACCATATATTTT
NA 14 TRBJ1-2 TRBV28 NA CASSRPQVGYGYTF TGTGCCAGCAGCCGTCCTCAGGTCGGCTATGGCTACACCTTC
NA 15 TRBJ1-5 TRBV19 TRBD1 CASSILRQGSQPQHF TGTGCCAGTAGTATCCTAAGACAGGGGTCTCAGCCCCAGCATTTT
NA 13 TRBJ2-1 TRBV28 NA CASRAQGYNEQFF TGTGCCAGCAGGGCGCAGGGCTACAATGAGCAGTTCTTC
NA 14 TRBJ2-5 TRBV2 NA CASMVSGIQETQYF TGTGCCAGCATGGTATCAGGGATCCAAGAGACCCAGTACTTC
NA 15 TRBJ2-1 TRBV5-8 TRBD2 CASSLSGRASLEQFF TGTGCCAGCAGCTTGAGCGGGAGGGCCTCTCTTGAGCAGTTCTTC
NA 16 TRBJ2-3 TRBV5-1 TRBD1 CASSLELGQGSDTQYF TGCGCCAGCAGCTTGGAACTCGGACAGGGGTCAGATACGCAGTATTTT
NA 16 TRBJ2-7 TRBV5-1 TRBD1 CASSPRRGPSSYEQYF TGCGCCAGCAGCCCACGCAGGGGGCCCTCCTCCTACGAGCAGTACTTC
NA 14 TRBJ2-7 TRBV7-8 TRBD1 CASSLAGRGLEQYF TGTGCCAGCAGCTTAGCGGGAAGGGGGCTCGAGCAGTACTTC
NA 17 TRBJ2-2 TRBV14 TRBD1 CASSHAPGQGPTGELFF TGTGCCAGCAGCCATGCTCCGGGACAGGGCCCAACCGGGGAGCTGTTTTTT
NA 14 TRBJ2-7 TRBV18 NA CASSLQSGRYEQYF TGTGCCAGCTCACTACAGTCGGGACGCTACGAGCAGTACTTC
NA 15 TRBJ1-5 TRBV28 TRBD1 CASSPTDRGNQPQHF TGTGCCAGCAGTCCAACAGACAGGGGCAATCAGCCCCAGCATTTT
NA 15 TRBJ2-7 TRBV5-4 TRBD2 CASSLPGTSAYEQYF TGTGCCAGCAGCTTGCCCGGGACTAGCGCCTACGAGCAGTACTTC
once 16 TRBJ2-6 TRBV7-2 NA CASSSSRVSGANVLTF TGTGCCAGCAGCTCTAGCAGGGTCTCTGGGGCCAACGTCCTGACTTTC
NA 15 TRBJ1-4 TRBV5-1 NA CASSLSAGTNEKLFF TGCGCCAGCAGCTTGTCGGCAGGGACGAATGAAAAACTGTTTTTT
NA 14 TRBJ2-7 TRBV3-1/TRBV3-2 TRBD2 CASSPSVAGNEQYF TGTGCCAGCAGCCCGTCGGTAGCGGGCAACGAGCAGTACTTC
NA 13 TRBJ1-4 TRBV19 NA CASSILGDEKLFF TGTGCCAGTAGTATATTAGGTGATGAAAAACTGTTTTTT
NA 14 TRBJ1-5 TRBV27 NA CASSLSYSNQPQHF TGTGCCAGCAGTTTAAGTTATAGCAATCAGCCCCAGCATTTT
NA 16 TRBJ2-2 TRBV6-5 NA CASSSGRGTNTGELFF TGTGCCAGCAGTTCTGGCAGGGGCACTAACACCGGGGAGCTGTTTTTT
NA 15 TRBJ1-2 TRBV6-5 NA CASSFLESGDDGYTF TGTGCCAGCAGTTTTCTCGAGTCAGGGGATGATGGCTACACCTTC
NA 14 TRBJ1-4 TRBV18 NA CASSPRGGFEKLFF TGTGCCAGCTCACCAAGAGGGGGGTTCGAAAAACTGTTTTTT
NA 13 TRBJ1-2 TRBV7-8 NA CASSLGAGYGYTF TGTGCCAGCAGCTTAGGGGCAGGCTATGGCTACACCTTC
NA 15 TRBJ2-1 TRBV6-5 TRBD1 CASRTGTGTYNEQFF TGTGCCAGCAGAACCGGGACAGGGACCTACAATGAGCAGTTCTTC
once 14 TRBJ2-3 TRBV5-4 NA CASSKTGVTDTQYF TGTGCCAGCAGCAAAACGGGAGTTACAGATACGCAGTATTTT
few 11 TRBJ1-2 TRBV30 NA CAWSGQGDYTF TGTGCCTGGAGCGGTCAGGGAGACTACACCTTC
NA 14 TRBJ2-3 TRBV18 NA CASSHVGEDDTQYF TGTGCCAGCTCACATGTGGGAGAGGACGATACGCAGTATTTT
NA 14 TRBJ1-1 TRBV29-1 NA CSVEGLRGNTEAFF TGCAGCGTTGAGGGACTTCGGGGGAACACTGAAGCTTTCTTT
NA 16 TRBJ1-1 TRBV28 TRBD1 CASSLPGQELYTEAFF TGTGCCAGCAGTTTACCCGGACAGGAGTTGTACACTGAAGCTTTCTTT
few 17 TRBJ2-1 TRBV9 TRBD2 CASSVGLAGASSDEQFF TGTGCCAGCAGCGTAGGACTAGCGGGAGCCTCATCGGATGAGCAGTTCTTC
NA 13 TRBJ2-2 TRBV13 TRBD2 CASSTTSPGELFF TGTGCCAGCAGCACGACTAGCCCCGGGGAGCTGTTTTTT
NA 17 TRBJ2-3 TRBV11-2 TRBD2 CASRAGTRWARTDTQYF TGTGCCAGCAGGGCTGGGACTAGGTGGGCGAGGACAGATACGCAGTATTTT
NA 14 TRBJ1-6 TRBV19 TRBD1 CASVSTGTNSPLHF TGTGCCAGTGTCTCGACAGGGACTAATTCACCCCTCCACTTT
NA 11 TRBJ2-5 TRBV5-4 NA CASSSQETQYF TGTGCCAGCAGCTCCCAAGAGACCCAGTACTTC
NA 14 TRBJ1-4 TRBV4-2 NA CASSQGGDGEKLFF TGTGCCAGCAGCCAGGGCGGGGATGGTGAAAAACTGTTTTTT